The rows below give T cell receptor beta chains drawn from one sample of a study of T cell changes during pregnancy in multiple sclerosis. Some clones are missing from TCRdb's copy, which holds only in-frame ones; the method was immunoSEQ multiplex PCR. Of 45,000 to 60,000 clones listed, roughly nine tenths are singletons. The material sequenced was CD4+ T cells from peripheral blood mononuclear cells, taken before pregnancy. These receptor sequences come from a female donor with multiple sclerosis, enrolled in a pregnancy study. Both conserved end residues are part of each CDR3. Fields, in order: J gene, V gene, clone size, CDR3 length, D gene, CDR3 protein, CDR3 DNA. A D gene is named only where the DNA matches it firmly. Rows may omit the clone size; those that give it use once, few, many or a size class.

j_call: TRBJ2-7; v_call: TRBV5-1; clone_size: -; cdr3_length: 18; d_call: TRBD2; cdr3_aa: CASSPRLSGRVGSYEQYF; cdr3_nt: TGCGCCAGCAGCCCCCGTCTTAGCGGGAGGGTTGGCTCCTACGAGCAGTACTTC
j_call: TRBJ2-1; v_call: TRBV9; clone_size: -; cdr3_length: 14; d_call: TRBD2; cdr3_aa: CASSVSSGPREQFF; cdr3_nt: TGTGCCAGCAGCGTGTCTAGCGGCCCCAGAGAGCAGTTCTTC
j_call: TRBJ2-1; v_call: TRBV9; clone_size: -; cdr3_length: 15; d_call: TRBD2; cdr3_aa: CASSVGLAGVGEQFF; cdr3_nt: TGTGCCAGCAGCGTAGGACTAGCGGGAGTCGGTGAGCAGTTCTTC
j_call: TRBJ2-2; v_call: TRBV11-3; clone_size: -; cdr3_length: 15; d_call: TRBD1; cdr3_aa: CASSPPTGGVGELFF; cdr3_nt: TGTGCCAGCAGCCCGCCGACAGGGGGGGTCGGGGAGCTGTTTTTT
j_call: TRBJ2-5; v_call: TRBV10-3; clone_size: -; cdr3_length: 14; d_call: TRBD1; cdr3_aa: CAISEGTGRETQYF; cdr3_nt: TGTGCCATCAGTGAGGGGACAGGGAGAGAGACCCAGTACTTC
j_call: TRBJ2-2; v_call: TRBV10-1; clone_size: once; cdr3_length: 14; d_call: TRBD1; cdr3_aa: CASSTGDGTGELFF; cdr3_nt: TGCGCCAGCAGCACAGGGGATGGGACCGGGGAGCTGTTTTTT
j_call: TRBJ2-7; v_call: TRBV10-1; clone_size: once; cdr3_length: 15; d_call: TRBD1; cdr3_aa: CASSPNRGVSSEQYF; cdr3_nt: TGCGCCAGCAGTCCTAACAGGGGGGTCTCCTCCGAGCAGTACTTC
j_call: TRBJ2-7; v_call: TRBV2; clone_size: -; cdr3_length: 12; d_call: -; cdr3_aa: CASKPGDAEQYF; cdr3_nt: TGTGCCAGCAAACCGGGAGACGCCGAGCAGTACTTC
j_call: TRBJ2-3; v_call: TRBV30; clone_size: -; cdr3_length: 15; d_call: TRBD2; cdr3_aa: CAFRASGSPTDTQYF; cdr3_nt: TGTGCCTTCCGGGCTAGCGGGAGCCCCACAGATACGCAGTATTTT
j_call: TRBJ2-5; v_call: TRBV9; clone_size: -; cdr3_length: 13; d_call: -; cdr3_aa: CASSVAPVRTQYF; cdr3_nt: TGTGCCAGCAGCGTAGCCCCAGTTCGGACCCAGTACTTC
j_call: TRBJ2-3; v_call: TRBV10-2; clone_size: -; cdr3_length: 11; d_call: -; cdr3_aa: CASRGADTQYF; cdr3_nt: TGCGCCAGCCGTGGGGCCGATACGCAGTATTTT
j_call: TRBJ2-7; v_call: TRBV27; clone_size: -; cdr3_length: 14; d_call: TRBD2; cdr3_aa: CASSTLAGDYEQYF; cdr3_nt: TGTGCCAGCAGTACCTTAGCGGGAGACTACGAGCAGTACTTC
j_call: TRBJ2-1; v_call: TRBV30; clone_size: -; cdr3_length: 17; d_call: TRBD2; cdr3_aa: CAWSDSSGVTIYNEQFF; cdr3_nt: TGTGCCTGGAGTGATTCTAGCGGGGTTACCATCTACAATGAGCAGTTCTTC
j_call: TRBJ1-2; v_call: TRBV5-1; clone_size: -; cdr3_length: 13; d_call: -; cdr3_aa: CASSLGHGPGYTF; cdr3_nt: TGCGCCAGCAGCCTAGGACACGGGCCCGGCTACACCTTC
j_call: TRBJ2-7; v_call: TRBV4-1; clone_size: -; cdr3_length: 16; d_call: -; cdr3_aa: CASSQVDLLVWREQYF; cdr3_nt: TGCGCCAGCAGCCAAGTTGACCTACTAGTCTGGCGGGAGCAGTACTTC
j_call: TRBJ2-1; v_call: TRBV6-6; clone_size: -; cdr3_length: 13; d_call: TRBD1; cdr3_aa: CASLGQRYNEQFF; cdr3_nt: TGTGCCAGTCTGGGACAGAGATACAATGAGCAGTTCTTC
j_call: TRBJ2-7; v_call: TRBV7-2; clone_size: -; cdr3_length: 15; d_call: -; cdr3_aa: CASSLFREKAYEQYF; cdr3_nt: TGTGCCAGCAGCTTATTCCGGGAGAAGGCCTACGAGCAGTACTTC
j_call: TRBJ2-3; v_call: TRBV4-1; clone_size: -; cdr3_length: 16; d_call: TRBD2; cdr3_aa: CASSQQASGAQNTQYF; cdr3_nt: TGCGCCAGCAGCCAGCAGGCTAGCGGGGCGCAGAATACGCAGTATTTT
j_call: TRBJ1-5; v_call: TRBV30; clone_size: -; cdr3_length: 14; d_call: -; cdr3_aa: CAWNMAGGNQPQHF; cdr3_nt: TGTGCCTGGAACATGGCGGGGGGCAATCAGCCCCAGCATTTT
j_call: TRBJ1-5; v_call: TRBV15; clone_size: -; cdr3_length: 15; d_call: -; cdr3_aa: CATRSGKGPNQPQHF; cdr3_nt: TGTGCCACCAGGAGCGGGAAGGGACCCAACCAGCCCCAGCATTTT
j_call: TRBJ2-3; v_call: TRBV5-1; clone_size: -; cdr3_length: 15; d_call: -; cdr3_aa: CASSLPLVRTDTQYF; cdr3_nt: TGCGCCAGCAGCCTCCCCCTAGTACGCACAGATACGCAGTATTTT
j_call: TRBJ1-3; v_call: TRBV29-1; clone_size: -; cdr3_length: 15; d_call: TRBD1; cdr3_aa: CSVVGEKGARNTIYF; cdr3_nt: TGCAGCGTTGTCGGGGAGAAGGGGGCCAGAAACACCATATATTTT
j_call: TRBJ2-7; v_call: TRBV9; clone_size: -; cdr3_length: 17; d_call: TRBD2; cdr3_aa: CASSVGTSGTYSYEQYF; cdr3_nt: TGTGCCAGCAGCGTAGGGACTAGCGGGACCTACTCCTACGAGCAGTACTTC
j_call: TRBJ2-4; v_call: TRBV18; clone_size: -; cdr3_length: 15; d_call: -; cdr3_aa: CASSPYQGAKNIQYF; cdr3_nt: TGTGCCAGCTCACCATACCAGGGGGCCAAAAACATTCAGTACTTC
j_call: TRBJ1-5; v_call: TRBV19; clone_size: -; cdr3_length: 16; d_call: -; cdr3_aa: CASTTPRAGWNQPQHF; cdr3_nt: TGTGCCAGTACCACCCCTCGGGCAGGGTGGAATCAGCCCCAGCATTTT
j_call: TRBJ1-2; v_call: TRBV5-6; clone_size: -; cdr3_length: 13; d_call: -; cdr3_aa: CASNALTVVGYTF; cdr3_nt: TGTGCCAGCAACGCCTTGACAGTCGTAGGCTACACCTTC
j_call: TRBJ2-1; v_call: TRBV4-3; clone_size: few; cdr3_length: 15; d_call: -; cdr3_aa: CASSQGGWRDNEQFF; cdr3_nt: TGCGCCAGCAGCCAAGGGGGCTGGAGGGACAATGAGCAGTTCTTC
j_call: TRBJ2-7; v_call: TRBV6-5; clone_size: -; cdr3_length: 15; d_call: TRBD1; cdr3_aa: CASSYTRTGPAEQYF; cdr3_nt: TGTGCCAGCAGTTACACGCGGACAGGGCCGGCCGAGCAGTACTTC
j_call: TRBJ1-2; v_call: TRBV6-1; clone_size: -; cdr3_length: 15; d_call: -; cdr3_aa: CASSETSGRGHGYTF; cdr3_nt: TGTGCCAGCAGTGAAACTAGTGGCAGGGGACATGGCTACACCTTC
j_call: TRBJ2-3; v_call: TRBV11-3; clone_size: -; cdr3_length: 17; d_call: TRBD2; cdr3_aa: CASSLGRREGLKDTQYF; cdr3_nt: TGTGCCAGCAGCTTAGGCCGGCGGGAGGGCCTCAAAGATACGCAGTATTTT
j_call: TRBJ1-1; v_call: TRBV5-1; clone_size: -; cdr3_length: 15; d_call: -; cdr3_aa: CASSLGGLGFTEAFF; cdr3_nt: TGCGCCAGCAGCTTGGGGGGACTAGGGTTCACTGAAGCTTTCTTT
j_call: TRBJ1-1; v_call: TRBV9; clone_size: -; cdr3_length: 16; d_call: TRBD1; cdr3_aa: CASSAHYRGKNTEAFF; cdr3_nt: TGTGCCAGCAGCGCACATTACAGGGGAAAGAACACTGAAGCTTTCTTT
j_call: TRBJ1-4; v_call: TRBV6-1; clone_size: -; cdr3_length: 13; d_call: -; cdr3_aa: CASSELPNEKLFF; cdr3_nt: TGTGCCAGCAGTGAACTCCCTAATGAAAAACTGTTTTTT
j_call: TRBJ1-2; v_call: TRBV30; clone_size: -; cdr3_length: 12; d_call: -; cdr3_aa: CAWSRQGNGYTF; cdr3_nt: TGTGCCTGGAGTAGGCAGGGGAATGGCTACACCTTC
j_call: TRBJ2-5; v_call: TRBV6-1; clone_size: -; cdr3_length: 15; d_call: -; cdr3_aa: CASKLGARIQETQYF; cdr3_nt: TGTGCCAGCAAATTGGGGGCTCGAATCCAAGAGACCCAGTACTTC
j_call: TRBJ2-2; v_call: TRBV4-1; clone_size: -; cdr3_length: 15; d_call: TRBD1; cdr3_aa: CASSQGTGVTGELFF; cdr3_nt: TGCGCCAGCAGCCAAGGGACAGGGGTTACCGGGGAGCTGTTTTTT
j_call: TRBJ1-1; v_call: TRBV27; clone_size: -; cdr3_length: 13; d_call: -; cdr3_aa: CASSLRLNTEAFF; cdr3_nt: TGTGCCAGCAGTTTACGGTTGAACACTGAAGCTTTCTTT
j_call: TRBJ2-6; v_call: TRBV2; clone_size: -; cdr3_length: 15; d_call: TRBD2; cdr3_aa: CASSRTSSGANVLTF; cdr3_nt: TGTGCCAGCAGCAGGACTAGCTCTGGGGCCAACGTCCTGACTTTC
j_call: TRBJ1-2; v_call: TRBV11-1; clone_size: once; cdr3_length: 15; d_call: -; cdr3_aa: CASSLDGGSSYGYTF; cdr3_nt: TGTGCCAGCAGCTTAGATGGTGGGAGCTCCTATGGCTACACCTTC
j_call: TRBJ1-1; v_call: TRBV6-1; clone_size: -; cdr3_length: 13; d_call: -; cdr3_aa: CASNHRANTEAFF; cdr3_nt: TGTGCCAGCAACCACAGGGCGAACACTGAAGCTTTCTTT
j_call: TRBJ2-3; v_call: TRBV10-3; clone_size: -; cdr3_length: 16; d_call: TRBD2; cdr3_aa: CATAPGLAGGADTQYF; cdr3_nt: TGTGCCACCGCGCCGGGACTAGCGGGAGGGGCAGATACGCAGTATTTT
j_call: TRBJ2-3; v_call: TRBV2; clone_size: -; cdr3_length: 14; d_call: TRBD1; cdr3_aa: CASRWDRPTDTQYF; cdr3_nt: TGTGCCAGCAGATGGGACAGGCCAACAGATACGCAGTATTTT
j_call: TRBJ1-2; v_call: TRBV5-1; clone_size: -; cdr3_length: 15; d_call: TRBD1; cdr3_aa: CASSPREQGSSGYTF; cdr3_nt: TGCGCCAGCAGCCCCCGGGAACAGGGGTCTTCTGGCTACACCTTC
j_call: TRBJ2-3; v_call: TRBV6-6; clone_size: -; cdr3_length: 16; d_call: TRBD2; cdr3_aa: CASSYSGGRPTDTQYF; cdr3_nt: TGTGCCAGCAGTTACTCTGGCGGGAGGCCCACAGATACGCAGTATTTT
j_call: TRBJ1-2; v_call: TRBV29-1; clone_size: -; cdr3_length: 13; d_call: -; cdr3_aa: CSVEFQGSYGYTF; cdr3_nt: TGCAGCGTTGAATTTCAGGGGTCCTATGGCTACACCTTC
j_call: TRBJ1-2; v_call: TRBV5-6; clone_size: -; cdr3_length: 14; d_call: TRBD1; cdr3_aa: CASSPTGTGNGYTF; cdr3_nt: TGTGCCAGCAGCCCTACCGGGACAGGGAATGGCTACACCTTC
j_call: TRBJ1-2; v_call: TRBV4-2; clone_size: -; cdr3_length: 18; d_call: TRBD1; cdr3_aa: CASSQDAAGTGAPYGYTF; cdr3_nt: TGTGCCAGCAGCCAAGACGCCGCCGGGACAGGGGCGCCCTATGGCTACACCTTC
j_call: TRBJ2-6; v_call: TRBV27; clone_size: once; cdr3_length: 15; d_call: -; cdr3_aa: CASSPWTVGANVLTF; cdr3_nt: TGTGCCAGCAGTCCGTGGACAGTTGGGGCCAACGTCCTGACTTTC
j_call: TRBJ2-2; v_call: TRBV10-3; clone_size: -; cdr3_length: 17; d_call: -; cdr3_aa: CAIREITGLPNTGELFF; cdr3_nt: TGTGCCATCAGGGAAATAACGGGACTCCCGAACACCGGGGAGCTGTTTTTT
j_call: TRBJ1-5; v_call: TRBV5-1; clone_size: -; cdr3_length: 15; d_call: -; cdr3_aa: CASSLGGDSNQPQHF; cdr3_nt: TGCGCCAGCAGCTTGGGCGGAGATAGCAATCAGCCCCAGCATTTT
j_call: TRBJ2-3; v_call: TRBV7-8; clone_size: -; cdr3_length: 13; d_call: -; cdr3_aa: CASSFKRGDTQYF; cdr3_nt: TGTGCCAGCAGCTTCAAGCGAGGAGATACGCAGTATTTT
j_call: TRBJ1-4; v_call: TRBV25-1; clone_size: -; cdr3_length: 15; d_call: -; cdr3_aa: CASSRSRQVLEKLFF; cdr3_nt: TGTGCCAGCAGCCGATCACGACAGGTTCTTGAAAAACTGTTTTTT
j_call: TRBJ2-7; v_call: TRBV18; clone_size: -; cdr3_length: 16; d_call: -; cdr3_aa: CASSPRSRANSYEQYF; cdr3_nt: TGTGCCAGCTCACCACGGTCCAGGGCCAACTCCTACGAGCAGTACTTC
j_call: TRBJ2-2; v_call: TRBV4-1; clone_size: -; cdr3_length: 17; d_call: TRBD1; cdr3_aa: CASSQVGAGGRTGELFF; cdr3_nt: TGCGCCAGCAGCCAGGTCGGGGCAGGGGGCCGCACCGGGGAGCTGTTTTTT
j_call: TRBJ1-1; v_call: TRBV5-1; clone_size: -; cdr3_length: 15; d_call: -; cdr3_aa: CASSDVTGSYTEAFF; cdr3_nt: TGCGCCAGCAGCGATGTGACAGGTTCTTACACTGAAGCTTTCTTT
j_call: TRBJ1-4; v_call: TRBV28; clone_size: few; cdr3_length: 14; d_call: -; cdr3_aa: CASRKGLTNEKLFF; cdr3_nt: TGTGCCAGCAGAAAGGGGCTAACTAATGAAAAACTGTTTTTT
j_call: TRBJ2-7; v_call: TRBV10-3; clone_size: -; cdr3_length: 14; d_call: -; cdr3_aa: CAISPPGPGAEQYF; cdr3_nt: TGTGCCATCAGTCCACCGGGCCCAGGGGCCGAGCAGTACTTC
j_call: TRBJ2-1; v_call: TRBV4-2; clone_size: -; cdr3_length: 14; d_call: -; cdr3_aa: CASSQAGDYNEQFF; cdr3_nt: TGTGCCAGCAGCCAAGCGGGGGACTACAATGAGCAGTTCTTC
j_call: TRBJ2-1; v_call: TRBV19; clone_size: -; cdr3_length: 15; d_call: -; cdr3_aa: CASAPGGPVDNEQFF; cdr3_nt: TGTGCCAGTGCCCCCGGCGGCCCGGTCGACAATGAGCAGTTCTTC
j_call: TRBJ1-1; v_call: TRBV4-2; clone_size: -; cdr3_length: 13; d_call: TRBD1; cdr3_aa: CASSQDRDREAFF; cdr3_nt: TGTGCCAGCAGCCAAGACAGGGACAGGGAAGCTTTCTTT